The sequence of this T cell receptor (beta chain) was determined in a study of blood T cell repertoires in COVID-19. CDR3 length: 15 amino acids. Germline V gene sequence: CDR1 SGHTA, CDR2 FQGNSA. Trimming cost V 6 bases and J 2 bases, with 17 bases left between them. Per the study methods: Reference gene primers were amplified, and this amplification served to estimate nucleated cell counts. The protocol was immunoSEQ multiplex PCR, while the TCRdb copy is restricted to in-frame clones and leaves out a portion. V and J calls and clone size are as listed in that table; D and trimming were resolved from the DNA. The repertoire holds about 45,000 clones, with about nine tenths as singletons.

This sequence joins TRBV7-2 and TRBJ2-7, with a weak D call TRBD1 (7 bases). The sample consisted of peripheral blood. This clonotype was sampled from a human donor in a cohort sampled during active COVID-19. The CDR3, as DNA: TGTGCCAGCAGTCCCCTACAGGGGAGGCCCTACGAGCAGTACTTC. Its protein is CASSPLQGRPYEQYF.